This TCR beta chain was captured by sequencing in a study of OX40 agonist ivuxolimab in advanced cancers. Study outcomes and limitations: In the expanded peripheral T cells, antigen specificity was never determined.

Notes on this clone: The antigen is unknown.

The table came from immunoSEQ multiplex PCR; TCRdb's copy has only in-frame clones and leaves some out. The table includes 100,000 to 120,000 clones, approximately 89% detected once. The germline gives CDR1 MNHEY, CDR2 SVGAGI. The length of the CDR3 is 14 residues. V gave up 4 bases and J gave up 3 bases, with 10 bases separating them. This sequence was found in an adult with an advanced solid tumor such as melanoma, head and neck, liver or kidney cancer. The chain links TRBV6-5 to TRBJ1-5; D may be TRBD1 (5 bases). The source was CD4+ or CD8+ T cells sorted from blood, collected in a trial of the OX40 agonist ivuxolimab. This chain's CDR3 is CASSSTDHNQPQHF. As DNA, the CDR3 is TGTGCCAGCAGTTCGACAGACCACAATCAGCCCCAGCATTTT.